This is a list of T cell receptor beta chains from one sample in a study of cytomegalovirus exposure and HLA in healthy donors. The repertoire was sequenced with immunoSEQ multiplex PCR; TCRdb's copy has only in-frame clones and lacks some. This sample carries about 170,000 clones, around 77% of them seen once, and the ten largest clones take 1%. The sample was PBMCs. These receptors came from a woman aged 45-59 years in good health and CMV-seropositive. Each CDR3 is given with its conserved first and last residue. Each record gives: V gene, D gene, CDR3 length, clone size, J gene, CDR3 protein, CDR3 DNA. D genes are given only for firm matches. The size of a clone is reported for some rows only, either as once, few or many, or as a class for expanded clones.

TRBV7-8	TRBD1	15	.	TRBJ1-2	CASSSGQGGHYGYTF	TGTGCCAGCAGCTCGGGACAGGGCGGGCACTATGGCTACACCTTC
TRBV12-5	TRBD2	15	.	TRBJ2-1	CASGLGLAGGDEQFF	TGTGCTAGTGGTTTGGGTCTAGCGGGAGGGGATGAGCAGTTCTTC
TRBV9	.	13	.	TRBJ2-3	CASSSPQGDTQYF	TGTGCCAGCAGCTCCCCCCAGGGGGATACGCAGTATTTT
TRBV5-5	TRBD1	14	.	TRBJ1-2	CASSSTGAGYGYTF	TGTGCCAGCAGCTCAACAGGGGCAGGGTATGGCTACACCTTC
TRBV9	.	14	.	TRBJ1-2	CASSVAGETLGYTF	TGTGCCAGCAGCGTGGCGGGGGAAACTTTGGGCTACACCTTC
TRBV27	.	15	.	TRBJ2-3	CASSRLIGGPDTQYF	TGTGCCAGCAGCCGACTAATTGGGGGCCCAGATACGCAGTATTTT
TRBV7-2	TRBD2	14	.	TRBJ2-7	CASRASGGAYEQYF	TGTGCCAGCAGAGCTAGCGGGGGGGCCTACGAGCAGTACTTC
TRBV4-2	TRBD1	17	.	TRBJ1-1	CASSQGPSGQGRTEAFF	TGTGCCAGCAGCCAAGGACCATCCGGACAGGGGCGCACTGAAGCTTTCTTT
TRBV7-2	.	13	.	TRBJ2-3	CASSRQVTDTQYF	TGTGCCAGCAGCCGACAGGTGACAGATACGCAGTATTTT
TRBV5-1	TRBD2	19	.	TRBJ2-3	CASSLFTTSGRGPTDTQYF	TGCGCCAGCAGCTTGTTCACCACTAGCGGGCGGGGACCCACAGATACGCAGTATTTT
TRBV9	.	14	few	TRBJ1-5	CASSVQGGNQPQHF	TGTGCCAGCAGCGTCCAGGGCGGCAATCAGCCCCAGCATTTT
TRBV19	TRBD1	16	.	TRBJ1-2	CASSIRRTGGMNGYTF	TGTGCCAGTAGTATTAGGAGGACAGGGGGCATGAATGGCTACACCTTC
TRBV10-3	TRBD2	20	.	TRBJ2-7	CAISNPTGGLALRSSYEQYF	TGTGCCATCAGTAACCCCACGGGGGGACTAGCCCTACGAAGCTCCTACGAGCAGTACTTC
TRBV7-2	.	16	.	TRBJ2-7	CASSLQARAISSEQYF	TGTGCCAGCAGCTTACAAGCCAGGGCTATAAGCTCCGAGCAGTACTTC
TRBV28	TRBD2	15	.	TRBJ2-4	CASSSLRGERTIQYF	TGTGCCAGCAGCTCCCTCCGGGGGGAACGGACCATTCAGTACTTC
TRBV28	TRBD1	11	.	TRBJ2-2	CASHRGQRLFF	TGTGCCAGCCACAGGGGCCAACGGCTGTTTTTT